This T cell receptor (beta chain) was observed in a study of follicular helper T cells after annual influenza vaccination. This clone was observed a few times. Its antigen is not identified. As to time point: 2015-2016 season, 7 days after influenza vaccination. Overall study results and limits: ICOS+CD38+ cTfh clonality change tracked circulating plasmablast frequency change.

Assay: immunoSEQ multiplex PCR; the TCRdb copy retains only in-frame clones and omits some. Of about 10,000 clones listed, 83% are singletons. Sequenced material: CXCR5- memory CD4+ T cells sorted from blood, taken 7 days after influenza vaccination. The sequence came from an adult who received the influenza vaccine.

The CDR3 spells CASSFKQYQETQYF. As DNA, the CDR3 is TGTGCCAGCAGCTTCAAACAGTACCAAGAGACCCAGTACTTC. The V gene is TRBV7-9, the J gene TRBJ2-5; unclear D gene. The length of the CDR3 is 14 residues. Trimming left V 3 bases short and J 0 bases short, with 8 bases between. CDR1 SEHNR and CDR2 FQNEAQ come from the germline V gene (reference sequence).